The rows below give T cell receptor beta chains drawn from one sample of a study of CD8+CD57+ T cells in acquired aplastic anemia. From the reads, TCRdb called clonotypes with MiXCR, one entry per CDR3 protein. The sample carries around 170,000 distinct CDR3 sequences, just under 50% recorded once. The sample taken for sequencing was sorted CD4+, CD8+, or CD8+CD57+ T cells (not recorded which) from PBMCs. The receptors stem from a human donor with aplastic anemia. The CDR3 runs from the conserved cysteine through the conserved F or W. A D gene is named only where the DNA matches it firmly. A row's size may be missing; if present it is once, few, many or a size class.

d_gene	j_gene	abundance	v_gene	CDR3nt	CDR3aa
-	TRBJ2-7	few	TRBV29-1	TGCAGCGTTGCACAGGGCCAGCGGGAGCAGTACTTC	CSVAQGQREQYF
-	TRBJ2-3	-	TRBV14	TGTGCCAGCAGCCAAGAAGCGGCCAAGGTCTGGATTACAGATACGCAGTATTTT	CASSQEAAKVWITDTQYF
-	TRBJ1-2	-	TRBV20-1	TGCAGTGCTAGTAGTTCGGTAGCTGGCTACACCTTC	CSASSSVAGYTF
TRBD1	TRBJ2-7	-	TRBV29-1	TGCAGCGTTCGGACAGGGGACGAGCAGTACTTC	CSVRTGDEQYF
TRBD2	TRBJ2-1	-	TRBV4-2	TGTGCCAGCAGCCCTAGCCCGAGGGAGGGCGGGAATGAGCAGTTCTTC	CASSPSPREGGNEQFF
-	TRBJ2-5	many	TRBV7-3	TGTGCCAGCAGCCCAACAGGGTTACAAGAGACCCAGTACTTC	CASSPTGLQETQYF
TRBD1	TRBJ1-1	-	TRBV19	TGTGCCAGTAGGAACAGGGGCCCTGAAGCTTTCTTT	CASRNRGPEAFF
-	TRBJ1-1	many	TRBV15	TGTGCCACCAGCAGAGATCTGGCGCGAGGGGCTTTCTTT	CATSRDLARGAFF
TRBD2	TRBJ2-5	-	TRBV10-3	TGTGCCATCGGGGCTAGCGGGGGCCAAGAGACCCAGTACTTC	CAIGASGGQETQYF
-	TRBJ1-2	many	TRBV6-6	TGTGCCAGCGAGAGGGACGGAGTCTATGGCTACACCTTC	CASERDGVYGYTF
TRBD1	TRBJ1-1	many	TRBV7-2	TGTGCCAGCAGCTCGCGGACAGGGACCACTGAAGCTTTCTTT	CASSSRTGTTEAFF
-	TRBJ2-7	-	TRBV2	TGTGCCAGCAGTGAAGTTCGGCGGGACGACGAGCAGTACTTC	CASSEVRRDDEQYF
-	TRBJ2-1	many	TRBV2	TGTGCCAGCAGTGAAGCAGGAGACTTCCGATACAATGAGCAGTTCTTC	CASSEAGDFRYNEQFF
-	TRBJ2-7	many	TRBV6-6	TGTGCCAGCAGTTATTTACAATCCTACGAGCAGTACTTC	CASSYLQSYEQYF
-	TRBJ2-7	-	TRBV5-1	TGCGCCAGCAGAAGGACAAGTTCGGAGGAGCAGTACTTC	CASRRTSSEEQYF
-	TRBJ2-7	few	TRBV10-3	TGTGCCATCAGTGAGTCGGGTCCCTACGAGCAGTACTTC	CAISESGPYEQYF
-	TRBJ1-2	-	TRBV20-1	TGCAGTGCGGTACGTGACTATGGCTACACCTTC	CSAVRDYGYTF
-	TRBJ2-5	many	TRBV5-1	TGCGCCAGCAGCTTGGTCCAAGAGACCCAGTACTTC	CASSLVQETQYF
-	TRBJ1-1	-	TRBV2	TGTGCCAGCAGTGCCGACAGGTCGAACACTGAAGCTTTCTTT	CASSADRSNTEAFF
TRBD1	TRBJ1-2	many	TRBV15	TGTGCCACCAGCAGAGAGGGACAGGGGGCGGGCGGCTACACCTTC	CATSREGQGAGGYTF
TRBD2	TRBJ2-5	-	TRBV5-1	TGCGCCAGCAGCCGCGATAGCGGGGGGGAGGAGACCCAGTACTTC	CASSRDSGGEETQYF
TRBD1	TRBJ1-1	-	TRBV15	TGTGCCACCAGCCGCGGGACAGCGGGGACTGAAGCTTTCTTT	CATSRGTAGTEAFF
TRBD1	TRBJ1-2	many	TRBV29-1	TGCAGCGCCCTTGGCGGGACAGGGGTAGGATACACCTTC	CSALGGTGVGYTF
-	TRBJ2-1	many	TRBV2	TGTGCCAGCAGTAGCGGGTCCTACAATGAGCAGTTCTTC	CASSSGSYNEQFF
-	TRBJ1-6	-	TRBV20-1	TGCAGTGCTAGAAGCTGGTTCGGGGGCGAGCATTCACCCCTCCACTTT	CSARSWFGGEHSPLHF
-	TRBJ2-3	many	TRBV12-5	TGTGCTAGTGGTGCGTCCGCAACAGATACGCAGTATTTT	CASGASATDTQYF
TRBD1	TRBJ2-3	-	TRBV30	TGTGCCTGGAGTGGACAGGGATCTAGGGCAGATACGCAGTATTTT	CAWSGQGSRADTQYF
-	TRBJ2-7	-	TRBV6-1	TGTGCCGGCACTAGGGCACGATGGGGTTACGAGCAGTACTTC	CAGTRARWGYEQYF
TRBD2	TRBJ2-3	once	TRBV11-2	TGTGCCAGCAGAAACAAGACTAGCGGGGTCACAGATACGCAGTATTTT	CASRNKTSGVTDTQYF
-	TRBJ2-4	-	TRBV5-1	TGCGCCAGCAGCCTCGATCCCCTTAGCCTAGCCAAAAACATTCAGTACTTC	CASSLDPLSLAKNIQYF
TRBD1	TRBJ2-7	-	TRBV24-1	TGTGCCACCAGTGATCCCGACAGGGGGTCCTACGAGCAGTACTTC	CATSDPDRGSYEQYF
TRBD1	TRBJ1-2	-	TRBV28	TGTGCCAGTATCCGGGGACAGGGACCGAGTTATGATGGCTACACCTTC	CASIRGQGPSYDGYTF